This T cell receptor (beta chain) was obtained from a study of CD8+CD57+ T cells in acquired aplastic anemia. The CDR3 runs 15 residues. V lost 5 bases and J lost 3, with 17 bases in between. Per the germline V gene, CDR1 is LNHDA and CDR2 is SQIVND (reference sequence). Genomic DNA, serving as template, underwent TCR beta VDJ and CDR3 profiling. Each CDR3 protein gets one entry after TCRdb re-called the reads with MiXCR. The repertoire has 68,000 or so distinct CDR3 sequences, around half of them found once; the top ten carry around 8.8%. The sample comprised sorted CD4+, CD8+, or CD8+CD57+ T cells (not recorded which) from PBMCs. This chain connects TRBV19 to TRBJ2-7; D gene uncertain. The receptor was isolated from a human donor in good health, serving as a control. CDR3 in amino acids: CASSHVSSANYEQYF. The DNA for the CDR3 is TGTGCCAGTAGTCACGTCTCGTCAGCTAACTACGAGCAGTACTTC.